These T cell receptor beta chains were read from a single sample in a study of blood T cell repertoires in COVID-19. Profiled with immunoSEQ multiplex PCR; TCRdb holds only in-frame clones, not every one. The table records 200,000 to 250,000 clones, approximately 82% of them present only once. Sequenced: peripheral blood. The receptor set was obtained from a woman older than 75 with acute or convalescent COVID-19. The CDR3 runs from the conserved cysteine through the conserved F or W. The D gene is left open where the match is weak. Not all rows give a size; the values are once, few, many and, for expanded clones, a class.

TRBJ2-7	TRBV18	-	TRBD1	CASSQDRYSEQYF	TGTGCCAGCTCACAGGACAGGTACTCCGAGCAGTACTTC
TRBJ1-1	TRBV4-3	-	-	CASSQGARGGTEAFF	TGCGCCAGCAGCCAAGGAGCAAGGGGGGGCACTGAAGCTTTCTTT
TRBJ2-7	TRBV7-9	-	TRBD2	CASSLAFGLAGGYEQYF	TGTGCCAGCAGCTTAGCGTTTGGACTAGCGGGAGGCTACGAGCAGTACTTC
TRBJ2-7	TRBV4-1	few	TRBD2	CASSQAIGGRYEQYF	TGCGCCAGCAGCCAAGCTATTGGCGGGAGATACGAGCAGTACTTC
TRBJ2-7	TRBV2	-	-	CASTGASSQYF	TGTGCCAGCACGGGTGCTTCGTCGCAGTACTTC
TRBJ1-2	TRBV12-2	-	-	CASRLAGDPGNGSYGYTF	TGTGCAAGTCGCTTAGCGGGGGACCCTGGAAACGGGAGCTATGGCTACACCTTC
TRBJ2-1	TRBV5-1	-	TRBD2	CASSISSGAYNEQFF	TGCGCCAGCAGTATAAGTAGCGGGGCATACAATGAGCAGTTCTTC
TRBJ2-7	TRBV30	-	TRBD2	CAWSVGTSGRYEQYF	TGTGCCTGGAGTGTAGGGACTAGCGGCCGCTACGAGCAGTACTTC
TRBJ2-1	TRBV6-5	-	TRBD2	CASSRTSGSYNEQFF	TGTGCCAGCAGTCGGACTAGCGGCTCCTACAATGAGCAGTTCTTC
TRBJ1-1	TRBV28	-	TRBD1	CASSTTGGKVEAFF	TGTGCCAGCAGTACGACAGGGGGTAAGGTTGAAGCTTTCTTT
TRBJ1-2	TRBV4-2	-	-	CASSRSLTPNYGYTF	TGTGCCAGCAGCCGCTCCTTGACTCCTAACTATGGCTACACCTTC
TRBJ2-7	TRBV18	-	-	CASSPTLQGVGGEQYF	TGTGCCAGCTCACCTACATTACAGGGTGTAGGAGGCGAGCAGTACTTC
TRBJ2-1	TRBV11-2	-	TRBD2	CASSLLGLAYNEQFF	TGTGCCAGCAGCTTACTGGGACTAGCCTACAATGAGCAGTTCTTC
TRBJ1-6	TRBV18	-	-	CASSPYREYNSPLHF	TGTGCCAGCTCTCCCTACAGGGAGTATAATTCACCCCTCCACTTT
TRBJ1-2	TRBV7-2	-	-	CASSLRDLVGYGYTF	TGTGCCAGCAGCTTAAGAGACTTAGTTGGCTATGGCTACACCTTC
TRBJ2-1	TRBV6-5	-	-	CASSYRETYNEQFF	TGTGCCAGCAGTTACCGGGAAACCTACAATGAGCAGTTCTTC
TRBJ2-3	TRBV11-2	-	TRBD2	CASSSSLAGPADTQYF	TGTGCCAGCAGCTCCAGCCTAGCGGGGCCCGCAGATACGCAGTATTTT
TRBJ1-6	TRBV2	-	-	CAVLRQAGSPLHF	TGTGCCGTCCTTCGTCAGGCGGGTTCACCCCTCCACTTT
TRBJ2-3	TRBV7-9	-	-	CASSSLVADRSTDTQYF	TGTGCCAGCAGCTCTCTAGTAGCGGATAGAAGCACAGATACGCAGTATTTT
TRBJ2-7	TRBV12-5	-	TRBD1	CASGFSTGFSYEQYF	TGTGCTAGTGGTTTTTCGACAGGGTTCTCCTACGAGCAGTACTTC
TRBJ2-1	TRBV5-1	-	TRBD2	CASSLIAGGSIEQFF	TGCGCCAGCAGCTTGATAGCGGGGGGGTCCATTGAGCAGTTCTTC
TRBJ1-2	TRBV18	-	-	CASSRRESGGYTF	TGTGCCAGCTCACGGCGGGAGTCGGGGGGCTACACCTTC
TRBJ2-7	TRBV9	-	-	CASSVGGSSYEQYF	TGTGCCAGCAGCGTAGGCGGCAGCTCCTACGAGCAGTACTTC
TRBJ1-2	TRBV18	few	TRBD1	CASSPPYGDSPNYGYTF	TGTGCCAGCTCACCACCTTATGGGGACAGTCCTAACTATGGCTACACCTTC
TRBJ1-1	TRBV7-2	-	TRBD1	CASSPWTGGEAFF	TGTGCCAGCAGCCCCTGGACAGGGGGTGAAGCTTTCTTT
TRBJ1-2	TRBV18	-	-	CASSPGHTNYGYTF	TGTGCCAGCTCACCGGGACACACTAACTATGGCTACACCTTC
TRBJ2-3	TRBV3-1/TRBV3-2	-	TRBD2	CASSPLAGSTDTQYF	TGTGCCAGCAGCCCCCTAGCGGGGAGCACAGATACGCAGTATTTT